This T cell receptor (beta chain) was recovered during a study of cytomegalovirus exposure and HLA in healthy donors. The CDR3 contains 13 residues. The ends were cut back, 2 bases at V and 7 bases at J, with 11 bases in the middle. Germline V gives CDR1 MDHEN, CDR2 SYDVKM. Here immunoSEQ multiplex PCR was the method, and the copy in TCRdb shows in-frame clones only, minus some. The table lists under 75,000 clones, 85% to 95% of them singletons. The TCR originated in a man aged 18 to 35 in good health and CMV-seropositive. The chain employs TRBV28 and TRBJ1-2; tentatively, D is TRBD1 (6 bases). The sample taken for sequencing was PBMCs. The CDR3 DNA reads as TGTGCCAGCAGTTTACCCGACAGGTCTGGCTACACCTTC. It translates to CASSLPDRSGYTF.